This TCR beta chain was sequenced for a study of T cells in Graves' hyperthyroidism and ophthalmopathy (dated by TCRdb to the late 2010s). Notes on the research overall: Peripheral blood samples were taken at the time of initial diagnosis, prior to any treatment. To identify distinguishing TCR V-J signatures, a discovery cohort of around 100 patients was used, comprising approximately 40 with Graves' ophthalmopathy and around 60 with stable Graves' hyperthyroidism. An independent validation cohort of around 19 hyperthyroidism patients and about 16 patients who later progressed to ophthalmopathy tested prospective prediction of ophthalmopathy. The approximately 98 discovery patients were randomly divided into training and test sets at a 7:3 ratio. Thyroid tissue and blood T-cell repertoires from about six Graves' hyperthyroidism patients were also compared in the study. After blood sampling, hyperthyroidism patients were treated with methimazole at a starting dose of 30 mg daily, and ophthalmopathy patients were treated with high-dose intravenous methylprednisolone. The paper reports TCR Vbeta CDR3 sequencing of over 120 peripheral blood samples: some 41 ophthalmopathy, roughly 80 hyperthyroidism and around 17 progressor patients. What the authors observed across the whole study: Most expanded thyroid clonotypes (frequency above 0.001) were also detected in blood, a finding suggesting that blood repertoires may reflect thyroid immune responses. Sample size was not statistically predetermined, and blinding of investigators to group allocation was not performed. Ophthalmopathy was separated from stable hyperthyroidism by a 13 V-J signature model, with about 86% sensitivity and approximately 81% specificity obtained in cross-validation and 80%/75% obtained in testing. During validation, the model predicted progression to ophthalmopathy a median of about 6.3 months ahead of onset, with roughly 65% sensitivity and 72% to 80% specificity.

The TCR beta CDR3 regions were amplified from the RNA transcripts. The TCR CDR3 was subjected to a first round of RT-PCR using the HTBI primer set and the Qiagen OneStep RT-PCR kit. Libraries were constructed in a second round of multiplex PCR, after which size selection and purification were performed. The libraries were sequenced on an Illumina HiSeq2000 using paired-end 100 bp reads. In the paper's pipeline: SOAPnuke was used to process the raw data, with reads discarded if the reads contained adapters or uncalled bases, had a mean Phred below 15, or lacked an exact constant-primer or identifier match. COPE v1.2.5 was used to merge high-quality paired reads, and clonotypes were defined as unique nucleotide sequences. MiTCR v1.1 was used to align the clonotypes against IMGT TRBV, TRBD and TRBJ reference segments. Only V-J combinations with frequency above 0.0001, covering about 99% of repertoires, were analysed. The TCS score was defined as F50 (clonal expansion) divided by E x V (chaos), with BLOSUM62-based TCRdist calculated between CDR3 peptides within each V-J. Welch's t-statistics and random forest reduced roughly 500 V-J features to roughly 13, which were used in a naive Bayes classifier (R e1071). Through fastp at Q25 and MiXCR, TCRdb rebuilt clones from the public reads, retaining in-frame beta chains. Entries are consolidated by CDR3 protein sequence, retaining the most common genes and DNA. TCRdb's processing, not the study's, gives the V and J calls here. Present in this sample are about 420,000 distinct CDR3 sequences, 15% to 19% of which were seen just once. Approximately 14% of the sample is held by the ten biggest clonotypes.

This clonotype was detected a few times. Its target antigen remains unknown. No base quality information exists; no much larger clone differs at one position. The CDR3 starts with the cysteine, ends with the phenylalanine, and has 14 residues. Only the CDR3 portion is preserved as DNA: 42 bases, with reading frame beginning at the first base. Based on the germline V gene, the CDR1 and CDR2 sequences are LGHNA and YNFKEQ. V is pared back by 3 bases and J by 5 bases, with 11 bases lying between the germline termini. Stable Graves' hyperthyroidism was defined as no progression to ophthalmopathy during 18 months of follow-up. Hyperthyroidism patients were newly diagnosed, had a disease duration of under 2 months, and were aged 18 to 65 years. Exclusion was applied to patients with uncontrolled infections, other autoimmune diseases, pregnancy or lactation. Diagnoses relied on clinical symptoms, serum thyroxine and TRAb, thyroid ultrasound and orbital computed tomography. Ficoll-Paque density gradient centrifugation was used to isolate PBMCs from about 9.4 ml of fresh peripheral blood. Total RNA was extracted with Trizol reagent, and quality was checked on an Agilent 2100 Bioanalyzer.

The rearrangement combines TRBV4-2 with TRBJ2-1, with no D gene named confidently. The clonotype comes from a woman between 18 and 30 years old with Graves' hyperthyroidism. Material: blood. CDR3 sequence: CASSHTRSDNEQFF. In nucleotide form, the sequence is TGTGCCAGCAGCCACACCCGGTCGGACAATGAGCAGTTCTTC.